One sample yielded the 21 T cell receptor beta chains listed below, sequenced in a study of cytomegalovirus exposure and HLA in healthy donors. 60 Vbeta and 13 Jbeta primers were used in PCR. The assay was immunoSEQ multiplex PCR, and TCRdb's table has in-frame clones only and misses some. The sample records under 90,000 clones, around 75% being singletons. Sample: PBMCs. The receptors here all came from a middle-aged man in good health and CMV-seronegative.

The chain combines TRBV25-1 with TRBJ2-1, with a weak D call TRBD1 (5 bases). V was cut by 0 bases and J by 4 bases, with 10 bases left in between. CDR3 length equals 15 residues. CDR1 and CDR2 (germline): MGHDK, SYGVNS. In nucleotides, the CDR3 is TGTGCCAGCAGTGAATACGAAGGGGTTTACAATGAGCAGTTCTTC. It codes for CASSEYEGVYNEQFF.

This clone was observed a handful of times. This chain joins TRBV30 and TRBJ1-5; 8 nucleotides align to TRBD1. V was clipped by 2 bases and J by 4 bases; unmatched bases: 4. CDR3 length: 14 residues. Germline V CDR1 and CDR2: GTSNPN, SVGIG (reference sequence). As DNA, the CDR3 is TGTGCCTGGAGTTTTGGGACAGGTAATCAGCCCCAGCATTTT. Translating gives CAWSFGTGNQPQHF.

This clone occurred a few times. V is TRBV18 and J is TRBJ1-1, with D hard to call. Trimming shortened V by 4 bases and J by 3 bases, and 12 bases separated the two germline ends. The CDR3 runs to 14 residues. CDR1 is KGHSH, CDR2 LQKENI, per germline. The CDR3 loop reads CASSRPRGDTEAFF. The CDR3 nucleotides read TGTGCCAGCTCACGACCCAGAGGCGACACTGAAGCTTTCTTT.

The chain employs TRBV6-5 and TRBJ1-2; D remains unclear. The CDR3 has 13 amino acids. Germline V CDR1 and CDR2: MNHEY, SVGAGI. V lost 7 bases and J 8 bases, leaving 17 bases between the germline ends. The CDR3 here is CASKRTGSGGYTF. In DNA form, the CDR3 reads TGTGCCAGCAAACGGACGGGGTCCGGCGGCTACACCTTC.

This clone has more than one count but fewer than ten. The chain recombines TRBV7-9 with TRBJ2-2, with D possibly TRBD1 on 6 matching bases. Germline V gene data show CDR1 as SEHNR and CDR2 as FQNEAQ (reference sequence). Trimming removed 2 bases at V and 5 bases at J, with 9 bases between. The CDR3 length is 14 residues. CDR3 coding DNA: TGTGCCAGCAGCTTAATCAGGGGAACCGGGGAGCTGTTTTTT. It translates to CASSLIRGTGELFF.

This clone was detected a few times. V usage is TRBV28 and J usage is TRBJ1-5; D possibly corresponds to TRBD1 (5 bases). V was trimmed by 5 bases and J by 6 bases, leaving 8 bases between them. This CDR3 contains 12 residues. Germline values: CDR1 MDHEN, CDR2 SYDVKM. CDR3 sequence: CASSIGVQPQHF. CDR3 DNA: TGTGCCAGCAGTATAGGGGTTCAGCCCCAGCATTTT.

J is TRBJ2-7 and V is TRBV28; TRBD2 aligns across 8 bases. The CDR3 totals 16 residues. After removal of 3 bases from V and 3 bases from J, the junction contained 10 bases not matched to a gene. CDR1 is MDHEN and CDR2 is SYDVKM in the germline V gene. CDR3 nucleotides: TGTGCCAGCAGTTTCTACCGGGGGGGTCCCAACTACGAGCAGTACTTC. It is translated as CASSFYRGGPNYEQYF.

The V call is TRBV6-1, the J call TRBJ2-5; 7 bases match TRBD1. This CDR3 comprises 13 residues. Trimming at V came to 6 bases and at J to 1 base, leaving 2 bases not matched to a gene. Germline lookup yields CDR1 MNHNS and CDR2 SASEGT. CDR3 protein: CASRGQFQETQYF. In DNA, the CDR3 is TGTGCCAGCAGGGGACAGTTCCAAGAGACCCAGTACTTC.

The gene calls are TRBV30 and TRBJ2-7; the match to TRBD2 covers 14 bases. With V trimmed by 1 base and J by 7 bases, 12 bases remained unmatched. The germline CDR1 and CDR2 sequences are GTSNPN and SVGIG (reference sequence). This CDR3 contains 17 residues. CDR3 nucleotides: TGTGCCTGGAGTGCGATACAGGGACTAGCGGGAGTGGGGGAGCAGTACTTC. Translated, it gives CAWSAIQGLAGVGEQYF. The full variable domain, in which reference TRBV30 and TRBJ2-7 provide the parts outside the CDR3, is SQTIHQWPATLVQPVGSPLSLECTVEGTSNPNLYWYRQAAGRGLQLLFYSVGIGQISSEVPQNLSASRPQDRQFILSSKKLLLSDSGFYLCAWSAIQGLAGVGEQYFGPGTRLTVT.

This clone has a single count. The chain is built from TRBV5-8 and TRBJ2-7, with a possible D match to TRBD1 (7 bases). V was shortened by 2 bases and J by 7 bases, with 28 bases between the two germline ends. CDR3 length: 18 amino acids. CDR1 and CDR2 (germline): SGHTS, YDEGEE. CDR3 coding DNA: TGTGCCAGCAGCTTTTGGAGGGGGCTAAGCGGAGGGCGTGGGGAGCAGTACTTC. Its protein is CASSFWRGLSGGRGEQYF.

CDR3 in amino acids: CASSPLAGENEQFF. The CDR3 DNA follows: TGTGCCAGTAGTCCCTTAGCGGGAGAGAATGAGCAGTTCTTC. This chain connects TRBV19 to TRBJ2-1, with 9 bases that match TRBD2. This CDR3 region has 14 residues. V lost 5 bases, J lost 7 bases, and 6 bases stayed unmatched. The germline V gene has CDR1 LNHDA and CDR2 SQIVND (reference sequence).

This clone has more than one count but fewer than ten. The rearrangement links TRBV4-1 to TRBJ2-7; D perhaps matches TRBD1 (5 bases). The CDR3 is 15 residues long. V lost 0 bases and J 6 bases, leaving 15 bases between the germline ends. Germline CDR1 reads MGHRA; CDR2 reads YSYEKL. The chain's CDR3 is CASSQETGSRSEQYF. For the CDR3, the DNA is TGCGCCAGCAGCCAAGAAACAGGTTCCCGGTCCGAGCAGTACTTC.

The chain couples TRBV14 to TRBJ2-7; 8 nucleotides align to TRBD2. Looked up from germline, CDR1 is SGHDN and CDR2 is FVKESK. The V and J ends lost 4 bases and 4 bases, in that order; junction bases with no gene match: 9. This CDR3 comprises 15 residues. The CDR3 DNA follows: TGTGCCAGCAGCCTACTCAGCGGGAGTAGTTACGAGCAGTACTTC. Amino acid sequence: CASSLLSGSSYEQYF. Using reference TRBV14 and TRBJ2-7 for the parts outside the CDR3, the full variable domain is EAGVTQFPSHSVIEKGQTVTLRCDPISGHDNLYWYRRVMGKEIKFLLHFVKESKQDESGMPNNRFLAERTGGTYSTLKVQPAELEDSGVYFCASSLLSGSSYEQYFGPGTRLTVT.

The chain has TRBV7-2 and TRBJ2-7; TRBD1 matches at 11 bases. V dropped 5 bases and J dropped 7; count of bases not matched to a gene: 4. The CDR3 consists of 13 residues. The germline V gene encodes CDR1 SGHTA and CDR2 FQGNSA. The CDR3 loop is CASSPDRGREQYF. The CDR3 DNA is TGTGCCAGCAGCCCGGACAGGGGGCGGGAGCAGTACTTC.

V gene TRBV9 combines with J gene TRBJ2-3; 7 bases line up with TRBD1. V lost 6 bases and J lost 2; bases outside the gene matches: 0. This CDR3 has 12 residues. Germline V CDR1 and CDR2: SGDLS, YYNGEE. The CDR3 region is CASKGATDTQYF. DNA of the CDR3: TGTGCCAGCAAGGGGGCCACAGATACGCAGTATTTT. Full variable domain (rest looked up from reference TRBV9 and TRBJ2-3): DSGVTQTPKHLITATGQRVTLRCSPRSGDLSVYWYQQSLDQGLQFLIQYYNGEERAKGNILERFSAQQFPDLHSELNLSSLELGDSALYFCASKGATDTQYFGPGTRLTVL.

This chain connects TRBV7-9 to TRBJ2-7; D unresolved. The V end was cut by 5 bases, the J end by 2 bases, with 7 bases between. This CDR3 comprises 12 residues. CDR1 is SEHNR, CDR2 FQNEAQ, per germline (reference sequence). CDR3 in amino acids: CASSPQAYEQYF. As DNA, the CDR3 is TGTGCCAGCAGCCCGCAGGCCTACGAGCAGTACTTC.

The CDR3 DNA sequence: TGTGCCATCAGCACCCAACCGGGACAGTTCTACGAGCAGTACTTC. Its protein is CAISTQPGQFYEQYF. The chain combines TRBV10-3 with TRBJ2-7; 7 bases map to TRBD1. The CDR3 covers 15 residues. CDR1 and CDR2 (germline): ENHRY, SYGVKD. V was clipped by 6 bases and J by 3 bases; unmatched bases: 11.

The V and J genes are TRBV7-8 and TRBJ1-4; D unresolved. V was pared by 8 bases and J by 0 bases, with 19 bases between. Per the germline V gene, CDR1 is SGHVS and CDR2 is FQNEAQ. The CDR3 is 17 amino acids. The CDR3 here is CASGRWSSGATNEKLFF. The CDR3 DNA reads TGTGCCAGCGGAAGGTGGTCCTCCGGGGCAACTAATGAAAAACTGTTTTTT. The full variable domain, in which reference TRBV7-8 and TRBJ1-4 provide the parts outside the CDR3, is GAGVSQSPRYKVAKRGQDVALRCDPISGHVSLFWYQQALGQGPEFLTYFQNEAQLDKSGLPSDRFFAERPEGSVSTLKIQRTQQEDSAVYLCASGRWSSGATNEKLFFGSGTQLSVL.

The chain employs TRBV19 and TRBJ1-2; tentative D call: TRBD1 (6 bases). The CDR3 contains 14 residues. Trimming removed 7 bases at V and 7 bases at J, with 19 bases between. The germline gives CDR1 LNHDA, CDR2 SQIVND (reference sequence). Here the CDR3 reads CASTLDGGSGGYTF. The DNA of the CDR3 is TGTGCCAGTACCCTAGATGGGGGCTCGGGTGGCTACACCTTC. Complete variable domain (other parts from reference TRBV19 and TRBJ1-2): DGGITQSPKYLFRKEGQNVTLSCEQNLNHDAMYWYRQDPGQGLRLIYYSQIVNDFQKGDIAEGYSVSREKKESFPLTVTSAQKNPTAFYLCASTLDGGSGGYTFGSGTRLTVV.

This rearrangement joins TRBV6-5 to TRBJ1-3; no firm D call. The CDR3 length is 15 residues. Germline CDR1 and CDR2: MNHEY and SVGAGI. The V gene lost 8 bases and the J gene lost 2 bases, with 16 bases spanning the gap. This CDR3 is CASSLGRSAGNTIYF. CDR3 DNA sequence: TGTGCCAGCTCCCTTGGCAGGTCGGCTGGAAACACCATATATTTT.

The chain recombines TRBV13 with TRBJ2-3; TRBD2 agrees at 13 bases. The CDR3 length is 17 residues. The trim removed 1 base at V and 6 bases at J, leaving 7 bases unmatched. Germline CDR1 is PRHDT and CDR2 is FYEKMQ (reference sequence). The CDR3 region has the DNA TGTGCCAGCAGCTTAGCAGGGACTAGCGGGGCATGGGATACGCAGTATTTT. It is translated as CASSLAGTSGAWDTQYF.